The rows below give T cell receptor beta chains drawn from one sample of a study of OX40 agonist ivuxolimab in advanced cancers. Produced via immunoSEQ multiplex PCR; TCRdb's table is partial and in-frame only. The sample comprises about 80,000 clones, roughly 85% of which are singletons, and approximately 2% rests with the top ten. This material consisted of CD4+ or CD8+ T cells sorted from blood, taken in a trial of the OX40 agonist ivuxolimab. The receptors were sampled from an adult with an advanced solid tumor such as melanoma, head and neck, liver or kidney cancer. Each CDR3 is given with its conserved first and last residue. The order of the fields is CDR3 protein, J gene, D gene, V gene. A D gene is named only where the DNA matches it firmly.

CDR3aa: CASSLRMRVQETQYF; j_gene: TRBJ2-5; d_gene: .; v_gene: TRBV7-2
CDR3aa: CASSQDGRQNSPLHF; j_gene: TRBJ1-6; d_gene: .; v_gene: TRBV14
CDR3aa: CASSRGGIRNSPLHF; j_gene: TRBJ1-6; d_gene: .; v_gene: TRBV6-1
CDR3aa: CASSLAQAYEQFF; j_gene: TRBJ2-1; d_gene: .; v_gene: TRBV7-6
CDR3aa: CASSQGTRTSQPQHF; j_gene: TRBJ1-5; d_gene: .; v_gene: TRBV6-1
CDR3aa: CASSPSRYDQPQHF; j_gene: TRBJ1-5; d_gene: .; v_gene: TRBV19
CDR3aa: CASSVVGLAGGQETQYF; j_gene: TRBJ2-5; d_gene: TRBD2; v_gene: TRBV9
CDR3aa: CAWLPTRGGSSYEQYF; j_gene: TRBJ2-7; d_gene: TRBD1; v_gene: TRBV30
CDR3aa: CASSIDHMRAQPQHF; j_gene: TRBJ1-5; d_gene: .; v_gene: TRBV19
CDR3aa: CASRDPGAPNQPQHF; j_gene: TRBJ1-5; d_gene: .; v_gene: TRBV2
CDR3aa: CASSPPRGNQETQYF; j_gene: TRBJ2-5; d_gene: .; v_gene: TRBV4-1
CDR3aa: CASSFGGAPGEQYF; j_gene: TRBJ2-7; d_gene: .; v_gene: TRBV7-2
CDR3aa: CASSHPFGAGVGNEQFF; j_gene: TRBJ2-1; d_gene: TRBD2; v_gene: TRBV4-1
CDR3aa: CASSLEGGISGNTIYF; j_gene: TRBJ1-3; d_gene: TRBD1; v_gene: TRBV5-4
CDR3aa: CSVVEGIEAFF; j_gene: TRBJ1-1; d_gene: .; v_gene: TRBV29-1
CDR3aa: CASRLGGGLTDTQYF; j_gene: TRBJ2-3; d_gene: TRBD1; v_gene: TRBV7-2